This note documents a single T cell receptor (beta chain) sequence. Its cognate antigen is unknown. This sample is part of a study of T cell responses to AZD1222 COVID-19 vaccine. Overall study findings and caveats: Clonal diversity may have been underestimated, and the donors were mostly white British, with more females than males.

The V end was cut by 3 bases, the J end by 3 bases, with 7 bases between. The CDR3 totals 13 residues. Repertoires were generated with immunoSEQ multiplex PCR, while TCRdb's copy carries only in-frame clones and drops some. Among under 130,000 clones listed, less than 95% were seen once. V gene TRBV12-3 or TRBV12-4 combines with J gene TRBJ2-3; D remains unclear. The TCR sequence derives from an adult in good health. The specimen comprised peripheral blood, sampled on day 0 of AZD1222 vaccination. CDR3 region: CASSFVVTDTQYF. The DNA for the CDR3 is TGTGCCAGCAGTTTTGTGGTTACAGATACGCAGTATTTT.